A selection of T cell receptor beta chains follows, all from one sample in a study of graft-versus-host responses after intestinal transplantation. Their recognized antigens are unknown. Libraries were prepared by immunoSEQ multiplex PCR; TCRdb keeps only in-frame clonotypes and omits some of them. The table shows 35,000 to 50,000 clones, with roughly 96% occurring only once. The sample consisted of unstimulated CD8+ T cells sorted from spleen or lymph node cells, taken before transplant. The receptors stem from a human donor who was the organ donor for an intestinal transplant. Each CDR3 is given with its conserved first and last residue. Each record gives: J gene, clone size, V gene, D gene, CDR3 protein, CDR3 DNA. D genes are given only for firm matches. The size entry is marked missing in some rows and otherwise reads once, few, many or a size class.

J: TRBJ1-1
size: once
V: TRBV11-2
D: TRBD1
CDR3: CASSTLDRGTEAFF
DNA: TGTGCCAGCAGCACCCTGGACAGGGGAACTGAAGCTTTCTTT

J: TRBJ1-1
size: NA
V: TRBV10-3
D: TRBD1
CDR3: CAIGDRDRNTEAFF
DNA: TGTGCCATTGGGGACCGGGACAGAAACACTGAAGCTTTCTTT

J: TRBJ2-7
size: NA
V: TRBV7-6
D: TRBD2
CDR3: CASSLGLAFSYEQYF
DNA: TGTGCCAGCAGCCTGGGACTAGCGTTTTCCTACGAGCAGTACTTC

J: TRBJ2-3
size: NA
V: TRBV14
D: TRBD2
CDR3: CASSFLAVTDTQYF
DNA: TGTGCCAGCAGCTTTCTAGCGGTCACAGATACGCAGTATTTT

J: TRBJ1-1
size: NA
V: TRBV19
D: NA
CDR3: CASSFPGAEWNTEAFF
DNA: TGTGCCAGTAGTTTCCCCGGAGCGGAGTGGAACACTGAAGCTTTCTTT

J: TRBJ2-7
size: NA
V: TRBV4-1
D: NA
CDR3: CASSQGDTPYEQYF
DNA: TGCGCCAGCAGCCAAGGGGACACCCCCTACGAGCAGTACTTC

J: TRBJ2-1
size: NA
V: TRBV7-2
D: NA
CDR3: CASSLGAGSNEQFF
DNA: TGTGCCAGCAGCTTAGGAGCAGGGAGCAATGAGCAGTTCTTC

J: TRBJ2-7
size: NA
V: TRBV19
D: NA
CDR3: CASSPGMAYEQYF
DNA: TGTGCCAGTAGCCCAGGCATGGCCTACGAGCAGTACTTC

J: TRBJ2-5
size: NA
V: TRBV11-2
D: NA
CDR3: CASSLGLAYQETQYF
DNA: TGTGCCAGCAGCTTAGGGTTAGCATACCAAGAGACCCAGTACTTC

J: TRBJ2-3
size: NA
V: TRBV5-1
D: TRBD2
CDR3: CASRSPPSGGTDTQYF
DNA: TGCGCCAGCAGATCGCCTCCTAGCGGGGGAACAGATACGCAGTATTTT

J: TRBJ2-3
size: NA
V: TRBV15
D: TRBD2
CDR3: CATGTSGGASTDTQYF
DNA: TGTGCCACCGGGACTAGCGGGGGGGCAAGCACAGATACGCAGTATTTT

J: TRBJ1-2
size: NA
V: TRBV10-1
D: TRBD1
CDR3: CASIINQGARGYTF
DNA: TGCGCCAGCATCATAAACCAGGGGGCGCGGGGCTACACCTTC

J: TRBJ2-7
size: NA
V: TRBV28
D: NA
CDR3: CASSFSHEQYF
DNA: TGTGCCAGCAGTTTTTCCCACGAGCAGTACTTC

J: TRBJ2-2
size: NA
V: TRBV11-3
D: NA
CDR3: CASSLGPGEDTGELFF
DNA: TGTGCCAGCAGCTTAGGCCCGGGGGAGGATACCGGGGAGCTGTTTTTT

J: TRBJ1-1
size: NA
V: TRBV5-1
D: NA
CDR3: CASSLFGMWGLDTEAFF
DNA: TGCGCCAGCAGCTTGTTCGGGATGTGGGGGCTAGACACTGAAGCTTTCTTT

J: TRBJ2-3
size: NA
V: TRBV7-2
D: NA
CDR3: CASSSPADGFSTDTQYF
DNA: TGTGCCAGCAGCTCCCCCGCGGACGGATTTAGCACAGATACGCAGTATTTT

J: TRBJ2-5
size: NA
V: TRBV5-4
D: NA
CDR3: CASSSLPGHTQYF
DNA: TGTGCCAGCAGTTCACTCCCAGGGCACACCCAGTACTTC

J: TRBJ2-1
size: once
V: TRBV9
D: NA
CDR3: CASSVGSVTEQFF
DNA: TGTGCCAGCAGCGTAGGAAGTGTAACTGAGCAGTTCTTC

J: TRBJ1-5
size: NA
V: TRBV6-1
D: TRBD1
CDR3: CASSEAAGQGRKRNQPQHF
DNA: TGTGCCAGCAGTGAAGCGGCTGGACAGGGTAGGAAACGCAATCAGCCCCAGCATTTT

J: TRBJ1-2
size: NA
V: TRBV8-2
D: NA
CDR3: CGKNYRITKTYGYTF
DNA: TGTGGCAAAAATTATAGGATAACAAAGACCTATGGCTACACCTTC

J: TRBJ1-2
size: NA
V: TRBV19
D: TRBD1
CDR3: CASSAGGWNYGYTF
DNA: TGTGCCAGTAGTGCAGGGGGCTGGAACTATGGCTACACCTTC

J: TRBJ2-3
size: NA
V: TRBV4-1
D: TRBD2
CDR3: CASSHPLAGGLLATDTQYF
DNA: TGCGCCAGCAGCCACCCACTAGCGGGGGGCTTACTAGCAACAGATACGCAGTATTTT

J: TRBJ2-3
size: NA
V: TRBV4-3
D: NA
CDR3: CASSPRDGPAGTQYF
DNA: TGCGCCAGCAGCCCAAGGGACGGCCCAGCGGGTACGCAGTATTTT

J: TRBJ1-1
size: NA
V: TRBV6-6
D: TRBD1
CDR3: CASSLQGAGMNTEAFF
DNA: TGTGCCAGCAGTTTACAGGGGGCAGGAATGAACACTGAAGCTTTCTTT

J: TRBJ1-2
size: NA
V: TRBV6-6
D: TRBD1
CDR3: CASSPGTVDVYTF
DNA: TGTGCCAGCAGCCCCGGGACAGTTGACGTCTACACCTTC

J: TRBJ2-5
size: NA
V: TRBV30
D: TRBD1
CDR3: CAWSVASGQGPQETQYF
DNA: TGTGCCTGGAGTGTAGCGTCGGGACAGGGGCCACAAGAGACCCAGTACTTC

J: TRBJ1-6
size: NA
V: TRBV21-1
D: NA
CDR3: CATPRDRYYNSPLHF
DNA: TGTGCCACCCCAAGGGACCGTTATTATAATTCACCCCTCCACTTT

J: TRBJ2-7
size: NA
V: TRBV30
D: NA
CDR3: CAWSVLRDSYEQYF
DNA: TGTGCCTGGAGTGTCCTAAGAGACAGCTACGAGCAGTACTTC

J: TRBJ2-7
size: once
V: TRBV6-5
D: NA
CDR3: CASRLPGQYEQYF
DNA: TGTGCCAGCAGGCTTCCGGGACAATACGAGCAGTACTTC

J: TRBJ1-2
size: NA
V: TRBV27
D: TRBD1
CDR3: CASSLAPGGMHGYTF
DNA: TGTGCCAGCAGTTTAGCCCCAGGGGGGATGCATGGCTACACCTTC

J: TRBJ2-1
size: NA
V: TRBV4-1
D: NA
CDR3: CASSGALSSYNEQFF
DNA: TGCGCCAGCAGCGGGGCGTTGAGCTCCTACAATGAGCAGTTCTTC

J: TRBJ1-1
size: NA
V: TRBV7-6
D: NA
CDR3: CASSLGQNTEAFF
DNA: TGTGCCAGCAGCTTAGGACAGAACACTGAAGCTTTCTTT

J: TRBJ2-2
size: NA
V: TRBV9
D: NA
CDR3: CASSGGGELFF
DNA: TGTGCCAGCAGCGGAGGGGGGGAGCTGTTTTTT

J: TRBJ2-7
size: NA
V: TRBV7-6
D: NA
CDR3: CASSPRGGLEQYF
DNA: TGTGCCAGCAGCCCAAGAGGAGGGCTCGAGCAGTACTTC

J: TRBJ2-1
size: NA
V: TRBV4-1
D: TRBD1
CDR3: CASSPPGTGGYEQFF
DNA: TGCGCCAGCAGCCCCCCGGGAACAGGGGGCTATGAGCAGTTCTTC

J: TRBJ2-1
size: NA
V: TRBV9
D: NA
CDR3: CASSVVPSHYNEQFF
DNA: TGTGCCAGTAGCGTAGTGCCTAGCCACTACAATGAGCAGTTCTTC

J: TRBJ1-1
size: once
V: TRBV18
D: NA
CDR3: CASSLGEGHTEAFF
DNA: TGTGCCAGCTCACTAGGGGAGGGGCACACTGAAGCTTTCTTT

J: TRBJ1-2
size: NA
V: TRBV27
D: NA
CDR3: CASSLDGYGYTF
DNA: TGTGCCAGCAGCCTGGACGGCTATGGCTACACCTTC

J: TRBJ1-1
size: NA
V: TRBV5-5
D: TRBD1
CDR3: CASSLPGQGKQGTEAFF
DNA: TGTGCCAGCAGCTTGCCGGGACAGGGGAAGCAAGGCACTGAAGCTTTCTTT

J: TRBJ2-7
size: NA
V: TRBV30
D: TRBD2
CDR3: CALSGGASYEQYF
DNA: TGTGCTTTGAGCGGGGGGGCCTCCTACGAGCAGTACTTC

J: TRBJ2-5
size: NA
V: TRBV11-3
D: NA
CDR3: CASSPGRETQYF
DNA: TGTGCCAGCAGCCCGGGGAGGGAGACCCAGTACTTC

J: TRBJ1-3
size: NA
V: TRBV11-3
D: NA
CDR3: CASSTPRGVSSGNTIYF
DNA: TGTGCCAGCAGCACCCCCCGAGGGGTTAGCTCTGGAAACACCATATATTTT

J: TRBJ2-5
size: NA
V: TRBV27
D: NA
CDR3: CASSLSGETQYF
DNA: TGTGCCAGCAGTTTATCCGGAGAGACCCAGTACTTC

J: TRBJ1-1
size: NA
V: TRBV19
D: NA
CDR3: CASSMWGADLAFF
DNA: TGTGCCAGTAGTATGTGGGGGGCGGATTTAGCTTTCTTT

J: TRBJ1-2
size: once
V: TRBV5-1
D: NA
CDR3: CASSLWPIYGYTF
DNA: TGCGCCAGCAGCTTGTGGCCGATCTATGGCTACACCTTC

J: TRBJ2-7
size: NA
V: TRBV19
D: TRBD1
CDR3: CASSPGQIYEQYF
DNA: TGTGCCAGTAGTCCGGGACAGATCTACGAGCAGTACTTC

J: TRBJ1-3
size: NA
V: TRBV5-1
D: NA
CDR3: CASSLVEGYDGNTIYF
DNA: TGCGCCAGCAGCTTGGTCGAGGGGTATGATGGAAACACCATATATTTT

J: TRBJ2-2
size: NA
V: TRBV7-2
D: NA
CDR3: CASSLGWVGFAGELFF
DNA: TGTGCCAGCAGCTTAGGATGGGTAGGGTTCGCCGGGGAGCTGTTTTTT

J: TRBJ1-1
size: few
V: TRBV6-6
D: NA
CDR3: CASRGPTEAFF
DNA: TGTGCCAGCAGGGGACCCACTGAAGCTTTCTTT

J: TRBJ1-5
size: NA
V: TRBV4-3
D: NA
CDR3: CASSQVRFNQPQHF
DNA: TGCGCCAGCAGCCAAGTTCGATTCAATCAGCCCCAGCATTTT

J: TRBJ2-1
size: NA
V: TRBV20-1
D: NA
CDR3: CSARHKREWFF
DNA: TGCAGTGCTAGACACAAAAGGGAGTGGTTCTTC

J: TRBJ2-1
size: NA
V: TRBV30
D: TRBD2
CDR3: CAWSIGGGWNEQFF
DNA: TGTGCCTGGAGCATCGGGGGGGGTTGGAATGAGCAGTTCTTC

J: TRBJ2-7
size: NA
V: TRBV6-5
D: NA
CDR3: CASSYSATDTYEQYF
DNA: TGTGCCAGCAGTTACTCGGCGACAGATACCTACGAGCAGTACTTC

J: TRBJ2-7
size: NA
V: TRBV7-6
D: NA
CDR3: CASSLDITYEQYF
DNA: TGTGCCAGCAGCTTGGACATCACCTACGAGCAGTACTTC

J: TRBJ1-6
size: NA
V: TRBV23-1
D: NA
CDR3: CASSHSRARVNMGSYNSPLHF
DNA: TGCGCCAGCAGCCATTCTAGGGCCAGGGTCAACATGGGCTCCTATAATTCACCCCTCCACTTT

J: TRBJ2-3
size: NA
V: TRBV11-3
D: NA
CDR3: CASSLGADTQYF
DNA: TGTGCCAGCAGCTTAGGGGCAGATACGCAGTATTTT

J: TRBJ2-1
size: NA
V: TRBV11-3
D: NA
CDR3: CASSLDYRVEGNEQFF
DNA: TGTGCCAGCAGCTTAGATTACAGGGTAGAGGGCAATGAGCAGTTCTTC

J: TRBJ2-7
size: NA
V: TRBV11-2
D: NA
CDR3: CASSLERLENYEQYF
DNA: TGTGCCAGCAGCTTAGAGCGACTCGAGAACTACGAGCAGTACTTC

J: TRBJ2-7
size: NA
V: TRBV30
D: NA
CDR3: CAWSVRGTGEQYF
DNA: TGTGCCTGGAGTGTACGGGGCACCGGCGAGCAGTACTTC